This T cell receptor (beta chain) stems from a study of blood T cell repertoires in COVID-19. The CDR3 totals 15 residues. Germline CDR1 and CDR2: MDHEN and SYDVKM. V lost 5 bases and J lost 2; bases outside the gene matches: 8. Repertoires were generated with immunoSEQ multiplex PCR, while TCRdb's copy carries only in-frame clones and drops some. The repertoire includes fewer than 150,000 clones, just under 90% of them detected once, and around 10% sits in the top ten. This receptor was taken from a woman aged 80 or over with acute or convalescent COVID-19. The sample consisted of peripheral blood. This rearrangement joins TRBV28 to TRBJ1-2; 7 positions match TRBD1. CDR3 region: CASSPGTANNYGYTF. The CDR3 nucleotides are TGTGCCAGCAGTCCAGGGACAGCTAACAACTATGGCTACACCTTC.